This T cell receptor (beta chain) comes out of a study of beta chain features in type 1 diabetes. Study-level points and caveats: Among patients with Type 1 diabetes, TCRB CDR3s were moderately but significantly shorter in every one of the four CD4+ subsets. cDNA-based sequencing might over-represent cells highly expressing TCR.

This clone was observed a single time. What it binds is unknown. TCRB transcripts that were expressed got sequenced, as all of the isolated RNA had been reverse transcribed. Assay used: immunoSEQ multiplex PCR; TCRdb lists only in-frame clones, some missing. Of around 30,000 clones listed, 65% are singletons. Sample: Tregs from blood. The source of this sequence is a woman under 40 with type 1 diabetes.

Here the CDR3 reads CASSLGGGWWTGELFF. The CDR3 DNA follows: TGTGCCAGCAGCTTGGGAGGCGGGTGGTGGACCGGGGAGCTGTTTTTT. V usage is TRBV5-4 and J usage is TRBJ2-2; tentative D call: TRBD2 (5 bases). The ends were cut back, 0 bases at V and 5 bases at J, with 14 bases in the middle. There are 16 residues in the CDR3. The germline CDR1 and CDR2 sequences are SGHNT and YYREEE (reference sequence).